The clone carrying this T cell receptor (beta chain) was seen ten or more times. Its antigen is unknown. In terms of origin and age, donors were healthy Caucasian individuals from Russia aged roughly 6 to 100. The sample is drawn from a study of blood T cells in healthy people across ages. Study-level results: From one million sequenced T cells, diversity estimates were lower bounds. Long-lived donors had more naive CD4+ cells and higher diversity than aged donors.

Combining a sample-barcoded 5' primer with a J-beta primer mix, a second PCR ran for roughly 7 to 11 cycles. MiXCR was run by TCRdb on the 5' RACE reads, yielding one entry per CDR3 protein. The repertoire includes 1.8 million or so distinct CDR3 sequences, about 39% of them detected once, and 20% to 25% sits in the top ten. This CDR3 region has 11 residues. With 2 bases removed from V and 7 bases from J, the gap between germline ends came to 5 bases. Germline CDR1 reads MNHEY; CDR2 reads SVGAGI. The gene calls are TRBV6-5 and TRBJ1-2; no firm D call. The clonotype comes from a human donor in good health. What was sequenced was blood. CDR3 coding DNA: TGTGCCAGCAGTTACGAGGGTGGCTACACCTTC. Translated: CASSYEGGYTF.